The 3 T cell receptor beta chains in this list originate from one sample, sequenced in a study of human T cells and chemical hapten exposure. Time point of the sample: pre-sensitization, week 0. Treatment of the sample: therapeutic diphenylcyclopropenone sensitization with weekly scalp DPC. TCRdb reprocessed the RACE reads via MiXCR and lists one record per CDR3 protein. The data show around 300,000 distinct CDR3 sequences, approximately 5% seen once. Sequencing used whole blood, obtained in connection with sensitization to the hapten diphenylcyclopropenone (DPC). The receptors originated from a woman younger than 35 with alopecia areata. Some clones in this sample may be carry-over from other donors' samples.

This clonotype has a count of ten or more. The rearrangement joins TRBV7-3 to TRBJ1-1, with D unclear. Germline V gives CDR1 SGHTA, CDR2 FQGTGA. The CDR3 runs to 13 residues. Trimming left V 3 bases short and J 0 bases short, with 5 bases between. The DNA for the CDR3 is TGTGCCAGCAGCTTGTCGATGAACACTGAAGCTTTCTTT. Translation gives CASSLSMNTEAFF.

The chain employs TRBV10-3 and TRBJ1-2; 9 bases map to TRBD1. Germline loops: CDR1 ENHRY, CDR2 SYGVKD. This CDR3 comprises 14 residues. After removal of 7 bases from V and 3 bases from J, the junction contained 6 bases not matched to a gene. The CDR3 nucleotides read TGTGCCATCAACAAACAGGGGGCAGACTATGGCTACACCTTC. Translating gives CAINKQGADYGYTF.

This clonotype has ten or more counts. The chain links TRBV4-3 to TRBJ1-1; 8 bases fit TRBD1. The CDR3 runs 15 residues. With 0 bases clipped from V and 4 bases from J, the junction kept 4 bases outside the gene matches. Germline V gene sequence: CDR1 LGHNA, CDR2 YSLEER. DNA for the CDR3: TGCGCCAGCAGCCAAGATCTTACAGGGGGCACTGAAGCTTTCTTT. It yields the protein CASSQDLTGGTEAFF.